A single sample is the source of the 25 T cell receptor beta chains below, sequenced in a study of shared clonotypes between healthy human individuals. The data were produced by immunoSEQ multiplex PCR, yet TCRdb's version contains in-frame clones alone and is incomplete. The sample lists 2 million to 2.5 million clones; about 90% were seen once. The sample taken for sequencing was naive CD4+ T cells from PBMCs. Subset noted: CD45RA+ positively selected. These receptors were taken from a man younger than 35 in good health. Some clones in this sample may be carry-over from other donors' samples.

This sequence joins TRBV5-1 and TRBJ2-3; TRBD2 aligns across 11 bases. The germline CDR1 and CDR2 sequences are SGHRS and YFSETQ. There are 18 residues in the CDR3. J was trimmed by 3 bases and V by 0 bases; bases with no gene match: 9. CDR3 nucleotides: TGCGCCAGCAGCTTGGAACTAGCGGGGGCCCGGAGGACAGATACGCAGTATTTT. Protein product: CASSLELAGARRTDTQYF.

The V and J genes are TRBV5-4 and TRBJ2-3; D may correspond to TRBD1 or TRBD2 (6 bases each). Germline V gene data show CDR1 as SGHNT and CDR2 as YYREEE (reference sequence). The CDR3 loop spans 15 amino acids. V lost 2 bases to trimming and J lost 0 bases, with 10 bases between them. The CDR3 here is CASSFWGASTDTQYF. In DNA, the CDR3 is TGTGCCAGCAGCTTTTGGGGGGCTAGCACAGATACGCAGTATTTT.

This clone appeared a few times. The rearrangement links TRBV10-2 to TRBJ1-1, with D hard to call. CDR1 and CDR2 (germline): WSHSY, SAAADI. The CDR3 sequence is 13 residues long. V was pared by 0 bases and J by 5 bases, with 7 bases between. The DNA of the CDR3 is TGCGCCAGCAGTGAGTCGATGGGGACTGAAGCTTTCTTT. Translation: CASSESMGTEAFF.

The V call is TRBV5-1, the J call TRBJ1-1, with D possibly being TRBD1 (5 bases). The CDR3 contains 14 residues. V was cut by 1 base and J by 3 bases, with 10 bases left in between. Germline values: CDR1 SGHRS, CDR2 YFSETQ. CDR3 in amino acids: CASSLLGGDTEAFF. DNA of the CDR3: TGCGCCAGCAGCTTGCTGGGAGGGGACACTGAAGCTTTCTTT.

The chain couples TRBV5-1 to TRBJ2-5; D might be TRBD1 (6 bases). CDR3 size: 15 residues. V was shortened by 4 bases and J by 1 base, with 14 bases between the two germline ends. The germline CDR1 and CDR2 sequences are SGHRS and YFSETQ. CDR3 protein: CASSTLGTTQETQYF. The CDR3 coding sequence is TGCGCCAGCAGCACCCTCGGGACAACCCAAGAGACCCAGTACTTC.

This chain connects TRBV2 to TRBJ2-2; weak D call: TRBD2 (5 bases). CDR1 is SNHLY and CDR2 is FYNNEI in the germline V gene. CDR3 size: 16 residues. With 5 bases removed from V and 6 bases from J, the gap between germline ends came to 19 bases. The CDR3 loop reads CASSMGRRKGSGELFF. The CDR3 nucleotides are TGTGCCAGCAGTATGGGGAGAAGGAAGGGTTCCGGGGAGCTGTTTTTT.

This chain uses TRBV28 with TRBJ1-1, with a weak D call TRBD1 (5 bases). Germline values: CDR1 MDHEN, CDR2 SYDVKM. The CDR3 is 15 residues long. V gave up 4 bases and J gave up 1 base, with 13 bases separating them. CDR3 in amino acids: CASSYPGGGNTEAFF. CDR3 DNA sequence: TGTGCCAGCAGTTACCCCGGGGGGGGGAACACTGAAGCTTTCTTT.

The chain's CDR3 is CASSPQLNEQYF. In nucleotides, the CDR3 is TGTGCCAGCTCACCACAGCTCAACGAGCAGTACTTC. The chain links TRBV18 to TRBJ2-7; D is uncertain. The CDR3 has 12 amino acids. Germline-derived CDR1 and CDR2 are KGHSH and LQKENI. Trimming cost V 1 base and J 5 bases, with 6 bases left between them.

This clone has more than one count but fewer than ten. The chain recombines TRBV2 with TRBJ1-1, with a tentative D call TRBD1 (5 bases). V was shortened by 6 bases and J by 6 bases, with 20 bases between the two germline ends. This CDR3 spans 15 amino acids. Germline-derived CDR1 and CDR2 are SNHLY and FYNNEI. DNA of the CDR3: TGTGCCAGCAGACCCCAACCACGGCAGGGCTCTGAAGCTTTCTTT. It translates to CASRPQPRQGSEAFF.

This clone appeared a few times. Additional DNA sequences in this sample encode the identical CDR3. The genes are TRBV28 and TRBJ2-7, with 8 bases that match TRBD2. Per germline, CDR1 MDHEN and CDR2 SYDVKM. The V gene end was trimmed by 6 bases and the J gene end by 1 base; junction bases not matched to a gene: 5. The CDR3 is 14 amino acids. The CDR3 bases are TGTGCCAGCAGCAGGCTAGCGGGTTCCTACGAGCAGTACTTC. Encoded protein: CASSRLAGSYEQYF.

This clone was seen a single time. This chain connects TRBV2 to TRBJ1-2, with 8 bases fitting TRBD1. CDR1 is SNHLY and CDR2 is FYNNEI in the germline V gene. CDR3 length: 14 residues. Trimming removed 3 bases from V and 6 bases from J; junction bases left unmatched: 6. The CDR3 loop is CASSDHRGTDGYTF. In nucleotides, the CDR3 is TGTGCCAGCAGTGACCACAGGGGGACTGATGGCTACACCTTC.

This chain connects TRBV18 to TRBJ2-7; 8 bases align to TRBD1. Germline V gene lookup returns CDR1 KGHSH and CDR2 LQKENI. The length of the CDR3 is 14 residues. J lost 6 bases, V lost 0 bases, and 4 bases had no gene match. The CDR3 DNA is TGTGCCAGCTCACCACCGGGACAGGTATTCGAGCAGTACTTC. Translated: CASSPPGQVFEQYF.

The chain links TRBV30 to TRBJ2-2, with TRBD1 as a possible D gene (5 bases). The CDR3 has 13 residues. V lost 3 bases, J lost 4 bases, and 9 bases lay in between. Germline values: CDR1 GTSNPN, CDR2 SVGIG (reference sequence). The CDR3: CAWSHRFTGELFF. The CDR3 DNA reads TGTGCCTGGAGCCACAGGTTCACCGGGGAGCTGTTTTTT.

This clone was seen a single time. The J gene is TRBJ1-5, the V gene TRBV18; 10 bases line up with TRBD1. From germline, CDR1 is KGHSH and CDR2 LQKENI. V shed 6 bases, J shed 9 bases, and the junction held 8 bases outside the gene matches. The CDR3 sequence is 14 residues long. CDR3: CASSPGTGEPPQHF. The DNA for the CDR3 is TGTGCCAGCTCCCCCGGGACAGGGGAGCCGCCCCAGCATTTT.

The chain is built from TRBV18 and TRBJ1-1; D possibly corresponds to TRBD1 (6 bases). The V gene lost 3 bases and the J gene lost 3 bases, with 17 bases spanning the gap. The length of the CDR3 is 16 residues. Germline V gives CDR1 KGHSH, CDR2 LQKENI. CDR3 in DNA: TGTGCCAGCTCACCTTTACAGGGTAGTCCGGACACTGAAGCTTTCTTT. It is translated as CASSPLQGSPDTEAFF.

This chain connects TRBV2 to TRBJ2-7, with D hard to call. The length of the CDR3 is 12 residues. Germline values: CDR1 SNHLY, CDR2 FYNNEI. Trimming removed 6 bases at V and 3 bases at J, with 9 bases between. CDR3 sequence reads: CASRDNGYEQYF. CDR3 bases: TGTGCCAGCAGAGACAATGGCTACGAGCAGTACTTC.

The V gene is TRBV2, the J gene TRBJ2-2; 7 bases are a match to TRBD1. The germline V gene encodes CDR1 SNHLY and CDR2 FYNNEI. The length of the CDR3 is 15 residues. Trimming at V came to 3 bases and at J to 7 bases, leaving 8 bases not matched to a gene. This CDR3 reads CASSDVTGADGELFF. CDR3 DNA sequence: TGTGCCAGCAGTGATGTAACAGGGGCGGACGGGGAGCTGTTTTTT.

In DNA, the CDR3 is TGCAGCGTTGGAGTGGTAGCGGGAGGGCCCGGGTACAATGAGCAGTTCTTC. Translation: CSVGVVAGGPGYNEQFF. The chain carries TRBV29-1 and TRBJ2-1, with 11 bases that match TRBD2. Germline CDR1 is SQVTM and CDR2 is ANQGSEA. Trimming took 4 bases from V and 4 from J; bases not matched to a gene: 12. The CDR3 runs 17 residues.

J is TRBJ2-2 and V is TRBV7-6, with 8 bases matching TRBD1. The germline CDR1 and CDR2 sequences are SGHVS and FNYEAQ. Trimming at V came to 5 bases and at J to 5 bases, leaving 13 bases not matched to a gene. This CDR3 has 17 residues. CDR3 region: CASSLRPGQGGTGELFF. The CDR3 region has the DNA TGTGCCAGCAGCCTAAGACCCGGACAGGGAGGAACCGGGGAGCTGTTTTTT. The full variable domain, in which reference TRBV7-6 and TRBJ2-2 provide the parts outside the CDR3, is GAGVSQSPRYKVTKRGQDVALRCDPISGHVSLYWYRQALGQGPEFLTYFNYEAQQDKSGLPNDRFSAERPEGSISTLTIQRTEQRDSAMYRCASSLRPGQGGTGELFFGEGSRLTVL.

The J gene is TRBJ2-2, the V gene TRBV10-3; D might be TRBD2 (5 bases). This CDR3 is 15 amino acids long. Between the trimmed V and J ends, which lost 6 bases and 1 base, there was a span of 12 bases. Germline CDR1 reads ENHRY; CDR2 reads SYGVKD. The CDR3 region is CAISPAGENTGELFF. In DNA form, the CDR3 reads TGTGCCATCAGCCCGGCCGGGGAGAACACCGGGGAGCTGTTTTTT.

As to this clone: The same CDR3 can be traced to other DNA sequences in this sample. J is TRBJ2-7 and V is TRBV5-4; 7 bases fit TRBD2. V lost 3 bases to trimming and J lost 3 bases; unmatched junction nucleotides: 6. The CDR3 length is 14 residues. Germline V gene data show CDR1 as SGHNT and CDR2 as YYREEE (reference sequence). In nucleotides, the CDR3 is TGTGCCAGCAGCTCGGGGGGTTCAAGCTACGAGCAGTACTTC. This gives the protein CASSSGGSSYEQYF. Supplemented by reference TRBV5-4 and TRBJ2-7, the full variable domain reads ETGVTQSPTHLIKTRGQQVTLRCSSQSGHNTVSWYQQALGQGPQFIFQYYREEENGRGNFPPRFSGLQFPNYSSELNVNALELDDSALYLCASSSGGSSYEQYFGPGTRLTVT.

The CDR3 is CASSYSISGDSYEQYF. The CDR3 DNA sequence: TGTGCCAGCAGTTACTCGATTAGCGGGGACTCCTACGAGCAGTACTTC. The chain carries TRBV6-5 and TRBJ2-7; 8 nucleotides match TRBD2. V shed 0 bases, J shed 0 bases, and the junction held 4 bases outside the gene matches. The CDR3 extends over 16 amino acids. Germline V gene lookup returns CDR1 MNHEY and CDR2 SVGAGI.

The gene calls are TRBV10-3 and TRBJ1-2, with TRBD1 matching 12 bases. Trimming cost V 0 bases and J 4 bases; bases outside gene matches: 6. The CDR3 is 17 residues long. The germline CDR1 and CDR2 sequences are ENHRY and SYGVKD. CDR3 DNA sequence: TGTGCCATCAGTGAGTCGGGACAGGGGGCGTCAAGCTATGGCTACACCTTC. It specifies CAISESGQGASSYGYTF.

The CDR3 DNA sequence: TGTGCCAGCAGCAGGTCCTCGGGGTATGGCTACACCTTC. Translated: CASSRSSGYGYTF. The chain links TRBV28 to TRBJ1-2; unclear D gene. CDR3 length: 13 residues. The germline gives CDR1 MDHEN, CDR2 SYDVKM. Trimming took 6 bases from V and 5 from J, leaving 13 bases between them.

The gene calls are TRBV29-1 and TRBJ1-2; a weak D match, TRBD1 (5 bases). This CDR3 spans 16 amino acids. The germline CDR1 and CDR2 sequences are SQVTM and ANQGSEA. V shed 6 bases and J shed 8 bases, with 28 bases lying between them. As DNA, the CDR3 is TGCAGCGTGACAGTTCGAGTAGAAACCCCGAGTTACGGCTACACCTTC. This encodes CSVTVRVETPSYGYTF.